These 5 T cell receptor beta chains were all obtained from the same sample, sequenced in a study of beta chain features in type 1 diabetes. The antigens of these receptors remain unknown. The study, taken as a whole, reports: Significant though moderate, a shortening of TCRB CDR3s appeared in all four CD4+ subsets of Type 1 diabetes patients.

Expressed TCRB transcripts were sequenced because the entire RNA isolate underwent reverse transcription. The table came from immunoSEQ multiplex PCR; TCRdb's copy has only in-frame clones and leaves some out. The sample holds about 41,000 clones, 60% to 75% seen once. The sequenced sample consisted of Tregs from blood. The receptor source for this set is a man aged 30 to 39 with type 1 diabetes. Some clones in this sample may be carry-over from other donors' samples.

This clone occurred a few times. CDR3 nucleotides: TGTGCCAGTAGTCGACAGGCCATGGGCAATCAGCCCCAGCATTTT. As protein: CASSRQAMGNQPQHF. J is TRBJ1-5 and V is TRBV19; D may be TRBD1 (6 bases). Trimming took off 5 bases at V and 2 bases at J, with 13 bases between the two ends. CDR3 length equals 15 residues. Germline CDR1 reads LNHDA; CDR2 reads SQIVND (reference sequence). Filled out from reference TRBV19 and TRBJ1-5, the complete variable domain reads DGGITQSPKYLFRKEGQNVTLSCEQNLNHDAMYWYRQDPGQGLRLIYYSQIVNDFQKGDIAEGYSVSREKKESFPLTVTSAQKNPTAFYLCASSRQAMGNQPQHFGDGTRLSIL.

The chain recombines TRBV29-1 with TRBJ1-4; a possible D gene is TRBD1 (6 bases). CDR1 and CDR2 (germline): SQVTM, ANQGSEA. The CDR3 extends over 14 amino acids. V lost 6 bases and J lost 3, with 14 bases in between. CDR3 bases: TGCAGCGTCACAGGGACCTCGGCTAATGAAAAACTGTTTTTT. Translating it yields CSVTGTSANEKLFF.

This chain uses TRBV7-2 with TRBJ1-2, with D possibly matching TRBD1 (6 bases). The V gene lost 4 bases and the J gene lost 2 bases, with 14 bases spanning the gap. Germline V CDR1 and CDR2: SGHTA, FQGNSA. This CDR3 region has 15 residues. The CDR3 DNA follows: TGTGCCAGCAGCTACAGGGCTATCCCCAACTATGGCTACACCTTC. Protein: CASSYRAIPNYGYTF.

CDR3 DNA sequence: TGCGCCAGCAGCTCCGGGACTAGCGGGGTAGAGACCCAGTACTTC. Amino acids: CASSSGTSGVETQYF. The chain has TRBV5-1 and TRBJ2-5; 13 bases are a match to TRBD2. The germline gives CDR1 SGHRS, CDR2 YFSETQ. V lost 3 bases to trimming and J lost 4 bases; unmatched junction nucleotides: 3. The CDR3 loop spans 15 amino acids.

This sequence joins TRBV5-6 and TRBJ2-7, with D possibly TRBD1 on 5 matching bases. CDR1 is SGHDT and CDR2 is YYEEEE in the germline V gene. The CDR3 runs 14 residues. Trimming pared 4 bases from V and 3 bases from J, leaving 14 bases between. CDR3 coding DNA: TGTGCCAGCAGCCAATCCGGACATAACTACGAGCAGTACTTC. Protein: CASSQSGHNYEQYF.